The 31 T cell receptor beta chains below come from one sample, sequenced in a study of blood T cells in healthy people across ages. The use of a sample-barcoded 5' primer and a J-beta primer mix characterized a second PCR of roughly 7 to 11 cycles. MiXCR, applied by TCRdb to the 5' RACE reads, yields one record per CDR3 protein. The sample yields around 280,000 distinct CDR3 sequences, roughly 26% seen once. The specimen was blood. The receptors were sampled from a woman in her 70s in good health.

CDR3 sequence (DNA): TGTGCCAGCAGCCCCCCCACAGGGTCTTTGAACGGCTACACCTTC. Protein product: CASSPPTGSLNGYTF. The chain carries TRBV7-2 and TRBJ1-2; weak D call: TRBD1 (6 bases). The CDR3 has 15 residues. Germline CDR1 and CDR2: SGHTA and FQGNSA. Trimming shortened V by 5 bases and J by 8 bases, and 21 bases separated the two germline ends.

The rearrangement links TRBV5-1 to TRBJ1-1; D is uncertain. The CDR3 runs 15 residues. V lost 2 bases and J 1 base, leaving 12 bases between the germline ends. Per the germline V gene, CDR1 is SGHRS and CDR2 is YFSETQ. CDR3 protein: CASSFLGSANTEAFF. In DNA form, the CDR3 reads TGCGCCAGCAGCTTCCTGGGGAGCGCGAACACTGAAGCTTTCTTT.

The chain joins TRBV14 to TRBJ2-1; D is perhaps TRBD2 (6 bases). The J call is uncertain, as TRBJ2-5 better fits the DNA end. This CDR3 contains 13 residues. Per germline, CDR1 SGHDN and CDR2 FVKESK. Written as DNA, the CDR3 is TGTGCCAGCAGCCAACTCCACGGGGGGACCCAGTACTTC. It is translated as CASSQLHGGTQYF.

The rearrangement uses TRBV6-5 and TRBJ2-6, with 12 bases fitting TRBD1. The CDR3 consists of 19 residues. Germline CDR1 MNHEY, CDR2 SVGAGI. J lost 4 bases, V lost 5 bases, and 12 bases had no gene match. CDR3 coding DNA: TGTGCCAGCAGTCCGTTTGTCGGGGACAGGGGGCCCGGGGCCAACGTCCTGACTTTC. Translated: CASSPFVGDRGPGANVLTF.

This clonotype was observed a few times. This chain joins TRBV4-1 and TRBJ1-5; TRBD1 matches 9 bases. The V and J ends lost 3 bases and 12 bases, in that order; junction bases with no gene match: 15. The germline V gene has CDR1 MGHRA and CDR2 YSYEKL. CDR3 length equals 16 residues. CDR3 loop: CASSHAQGQGLPGQHF. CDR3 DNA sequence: TGCGCCAGCAGCCATGCCCAGGGACAGGGTTTACCTGGCCAGCATTTT.

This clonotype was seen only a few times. In DNA, the CDR3 is TGTGCCATCAGTGAGTCGCTAGCGGGAGAAATAGACGATGAGCAGTTCTTC. It yields the protein CAISESLAGEIDDEQFF. This sequence joins TRBV10-3 and TRBJ2-1; 10 bases match TRBD2. This CDR3 has 17 residues. In germline, CDR1 is ENHRY, CDR2 SYGVKD. V lost 0 bases to trimming and J lost 8 bases; unmatched junction nucleotides: 10.

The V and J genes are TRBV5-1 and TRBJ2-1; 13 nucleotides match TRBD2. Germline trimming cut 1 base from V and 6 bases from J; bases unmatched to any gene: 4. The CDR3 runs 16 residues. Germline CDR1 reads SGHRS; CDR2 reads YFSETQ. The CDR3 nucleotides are TGCGCCAGCAGCTTGATCGGACTAGCGGGAGTCAATGAGCAGTTCTTC. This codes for CASSLIGLAGVNEQFF.

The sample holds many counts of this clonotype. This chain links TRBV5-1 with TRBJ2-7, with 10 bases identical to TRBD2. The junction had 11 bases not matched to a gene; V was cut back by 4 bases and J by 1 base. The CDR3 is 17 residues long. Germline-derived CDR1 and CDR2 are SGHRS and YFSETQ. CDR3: CASSLSLSAGGSYEQYF. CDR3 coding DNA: TGCGCCAGCAGCCTCAGCCTGTCAGCGGGAGGGTCCTACGAGCAGTACTTC.

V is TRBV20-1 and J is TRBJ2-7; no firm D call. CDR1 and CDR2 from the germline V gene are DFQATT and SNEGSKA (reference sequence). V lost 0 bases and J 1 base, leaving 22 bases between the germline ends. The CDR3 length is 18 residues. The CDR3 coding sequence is TGCAGTGCTAGAGATTATTTTCCATTGGGTAGCAGATCCTACGAGCAGTACTTC. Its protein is CSARDYFPLGSRSYEQYF.

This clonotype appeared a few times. The CDR3 DNA reads TGCAGTGCTATAAGGGCCCTAGAGGGACTAGCGGTGAACAATGAGCAGTTCTTC. This encodes CSAIRALEGLAVNNEQFF. The chain links TRBV20-1 to TRBJ2-1, with 11 bases lining up with TRBD2. V shed 4 bases and J 5 bases; nucleotides not matched to a gene: 16. CDR3 length equals 18 residues. In germline, CDR1 is DFQATT, CDR2 SNEGSKA (reference sequence).

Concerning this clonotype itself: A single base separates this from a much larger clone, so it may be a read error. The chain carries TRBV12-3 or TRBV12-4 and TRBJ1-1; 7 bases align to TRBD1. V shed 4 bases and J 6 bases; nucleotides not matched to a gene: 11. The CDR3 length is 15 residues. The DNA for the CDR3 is TGTGCCAGCAGTTGGGTCCCTCAGGGGGACTCTGAAGCTTTCTTT. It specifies CASSWVPQGDSEAFF.

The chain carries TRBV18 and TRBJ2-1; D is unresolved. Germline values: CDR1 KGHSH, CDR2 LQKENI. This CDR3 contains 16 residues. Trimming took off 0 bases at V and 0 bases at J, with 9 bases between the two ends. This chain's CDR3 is CASSPPIGASYNEQFF. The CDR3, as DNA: TGTGCCAGCTCACCACCAATAGGTGCCTCCTACAATGAGCAGTTCTTC. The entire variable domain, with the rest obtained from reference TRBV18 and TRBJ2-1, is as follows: NAGVMQNPRHLVRRRGQEARLRCSPMKGHSHVYWYRQLPEEGLKFMVYLQKENIIDESGMPKERFSAEFPKEGPSILRIQQVVRGDSAAYFCASSPPIGASYNEQFFGPGTRLTVL.

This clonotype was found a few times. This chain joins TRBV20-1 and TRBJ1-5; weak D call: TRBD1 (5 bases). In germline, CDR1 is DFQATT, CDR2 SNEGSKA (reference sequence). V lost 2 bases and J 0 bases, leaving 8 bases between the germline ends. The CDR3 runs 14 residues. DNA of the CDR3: TGCAGTGCTAGACGAGACAGTAGCAATCAGCCCCAGCATTTT. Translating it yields CSARRDSSNQPQHF.

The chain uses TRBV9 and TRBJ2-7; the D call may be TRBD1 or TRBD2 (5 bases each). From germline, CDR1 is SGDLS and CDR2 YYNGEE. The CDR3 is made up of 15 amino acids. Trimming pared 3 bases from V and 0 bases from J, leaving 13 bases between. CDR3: CASSAFGTRSYEQYF. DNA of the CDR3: TGTGCCAGCAGCGCCTTCGGGACCCGCTCCTACGAGCAGTACTTC.

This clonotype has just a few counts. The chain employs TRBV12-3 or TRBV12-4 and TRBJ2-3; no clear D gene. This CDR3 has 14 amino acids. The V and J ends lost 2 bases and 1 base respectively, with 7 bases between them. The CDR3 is CASSLNSGTDTQYF. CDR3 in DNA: TGTGCCAGCAGTTTAAACTCCGGCACAGATACGCAGTATTTT.

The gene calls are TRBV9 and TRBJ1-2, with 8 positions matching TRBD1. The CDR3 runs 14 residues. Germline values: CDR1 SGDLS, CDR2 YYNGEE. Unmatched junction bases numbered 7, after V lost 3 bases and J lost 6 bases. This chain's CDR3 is CASSGSGGADGYTF. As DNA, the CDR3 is TGTGCCAGCAGCGGTTCAGGGGGCGCCGATGGCTACACCTTC.

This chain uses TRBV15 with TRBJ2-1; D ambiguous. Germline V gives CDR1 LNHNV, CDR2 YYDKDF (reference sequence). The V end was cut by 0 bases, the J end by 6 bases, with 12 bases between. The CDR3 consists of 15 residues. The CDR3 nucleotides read TGTGCCACCAGCAGAGATCCCGTGGCTATCAATGAGCAGTTCTTC. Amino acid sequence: CATSRDPVAINEQFF.

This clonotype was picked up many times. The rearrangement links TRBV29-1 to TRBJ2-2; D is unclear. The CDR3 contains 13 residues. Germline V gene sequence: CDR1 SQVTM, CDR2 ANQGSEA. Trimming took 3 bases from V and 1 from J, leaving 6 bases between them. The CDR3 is CSVDDGNTGELFF. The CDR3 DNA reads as TGCAGCGTTGACGATGGGAACACCGGGGAGCTGTTTTTT.

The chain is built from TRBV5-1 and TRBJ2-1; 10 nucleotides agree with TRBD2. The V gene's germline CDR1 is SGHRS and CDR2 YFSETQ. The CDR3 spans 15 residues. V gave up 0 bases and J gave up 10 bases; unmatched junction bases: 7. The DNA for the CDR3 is TGCGCCAGCAGCTTGGTAGCTAGCGGGAGTAACGAGCAGTTCTTC. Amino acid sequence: CASSLVASGSNEQFF.

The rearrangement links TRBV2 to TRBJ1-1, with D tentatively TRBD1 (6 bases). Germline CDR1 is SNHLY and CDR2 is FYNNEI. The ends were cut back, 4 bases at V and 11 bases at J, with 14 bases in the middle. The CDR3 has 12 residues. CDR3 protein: CASSVHTQGAFF. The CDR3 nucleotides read TGTGCCAGCAGTGTGCACACCCAGGGGGCTTTCTTT.

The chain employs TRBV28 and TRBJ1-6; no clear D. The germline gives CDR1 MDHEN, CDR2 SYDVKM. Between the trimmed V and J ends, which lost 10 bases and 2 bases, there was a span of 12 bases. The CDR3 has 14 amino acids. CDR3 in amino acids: CANIGPPYNSPLHF. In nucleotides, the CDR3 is TGTGCCAACATCGGACCCCCCTATAATTCACCCCTCCACTTT.

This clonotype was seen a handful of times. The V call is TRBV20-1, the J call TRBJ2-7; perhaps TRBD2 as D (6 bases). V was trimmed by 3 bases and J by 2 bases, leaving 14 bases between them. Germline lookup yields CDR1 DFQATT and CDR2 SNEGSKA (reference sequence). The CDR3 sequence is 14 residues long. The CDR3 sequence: CSASSGDRTYEQYF. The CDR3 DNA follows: TGCAGTGCTAGCTCGGGAGATAGAACCTACGAGCAGTACTTC.

CDR3: CSASKGVSTDTQYF. The DNA of the CDR3 is TGCAGTGCTAGCAAGGGTGTTAGCACAGATACGCAGTATTTT. The chain combines TRBV20-1 with TRBJ2-3, with no clear D. The ends were cut back, 3 bases at V and 0 bases at J, with 10 bases in the middle. CDR1 and CDR2 from the germline V gene are DFQATT and SNEGSKA (reference sequence). The CDR3 runs to 14 residues.

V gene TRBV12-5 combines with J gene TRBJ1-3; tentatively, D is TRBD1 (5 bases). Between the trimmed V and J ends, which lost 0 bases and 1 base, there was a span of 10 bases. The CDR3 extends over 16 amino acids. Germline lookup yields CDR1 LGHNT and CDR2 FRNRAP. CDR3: CASGLVRRGSGNTIYF. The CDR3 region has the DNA TGTGCTAGTGGTTTGGTAAGGAGGGGATCTGGAAACACCATATATTTT.

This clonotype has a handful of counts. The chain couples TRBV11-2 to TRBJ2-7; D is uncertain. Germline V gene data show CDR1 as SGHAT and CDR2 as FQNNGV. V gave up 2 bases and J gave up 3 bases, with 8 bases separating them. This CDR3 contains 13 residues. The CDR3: CASSLTTYYEQYF. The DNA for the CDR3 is TGTGCCAGCAGCTTAACAACCTACTACGAGCAGTACTTC. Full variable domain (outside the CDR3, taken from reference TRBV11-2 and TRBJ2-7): EAGVAQSPRYKIIEKRQSVAFWCNPISGHATLYWYQQILGQGPKLLIQFQNNGVVDDSQLPKDRFSAERLKGVDSTLKIQPAKLEDSAVYLCASSLTTYYEQYFGPGTRLTVT.

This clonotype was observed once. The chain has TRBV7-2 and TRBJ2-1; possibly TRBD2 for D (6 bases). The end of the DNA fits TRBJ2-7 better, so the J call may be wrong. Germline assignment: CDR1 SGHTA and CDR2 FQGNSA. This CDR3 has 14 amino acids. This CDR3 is CASSLDAGPYEQYV. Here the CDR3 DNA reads TGTGCCAGCAGCTTAGACGCGGGACCCTACGAGCAGTACGTC.

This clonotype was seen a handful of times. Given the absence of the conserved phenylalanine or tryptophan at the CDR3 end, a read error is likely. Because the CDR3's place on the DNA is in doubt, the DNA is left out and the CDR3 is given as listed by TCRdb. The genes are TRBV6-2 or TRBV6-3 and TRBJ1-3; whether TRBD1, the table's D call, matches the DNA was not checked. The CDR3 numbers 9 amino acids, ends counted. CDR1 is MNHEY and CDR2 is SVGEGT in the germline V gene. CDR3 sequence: CASSRQDRL.

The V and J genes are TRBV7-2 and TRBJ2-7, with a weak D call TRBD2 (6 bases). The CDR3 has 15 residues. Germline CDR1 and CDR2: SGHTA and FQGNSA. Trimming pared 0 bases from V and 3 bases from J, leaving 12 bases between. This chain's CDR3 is CASSLAGGGNYEQYV. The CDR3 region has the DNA TGTGCCAGCAGCTTAGCGGGAGGCGGGAACTACGAGCAGTACGTC.

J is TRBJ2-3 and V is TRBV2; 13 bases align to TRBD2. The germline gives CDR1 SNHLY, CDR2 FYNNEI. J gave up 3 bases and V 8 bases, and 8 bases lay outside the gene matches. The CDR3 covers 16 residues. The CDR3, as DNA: TGTGCCAGCCCCCCGGAGACTAGCGGGAGGACAGATACGCAGTATTTT. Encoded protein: CASPPETSGRTDTQYF. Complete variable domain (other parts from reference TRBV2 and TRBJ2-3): EPEVTQTPSHQVTQMGQEVILRCVPISNHLYFYWYRQILGQKVEFLVSFYNNEISEKSEIFDDQFSVERPDGSNFTLKIRSTKLEDSAMYFCASPPETSGRTDTQYFGPGTRLTVL.

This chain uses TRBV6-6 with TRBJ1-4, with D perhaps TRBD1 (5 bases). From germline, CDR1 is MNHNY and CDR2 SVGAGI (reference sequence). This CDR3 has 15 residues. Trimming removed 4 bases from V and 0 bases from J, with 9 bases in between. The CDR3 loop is CASSLGETTNEKLFF. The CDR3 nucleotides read TGTGCCAGCAGTTTGGGGGAGACAACTAATGAAAAACTGTTTTTT.

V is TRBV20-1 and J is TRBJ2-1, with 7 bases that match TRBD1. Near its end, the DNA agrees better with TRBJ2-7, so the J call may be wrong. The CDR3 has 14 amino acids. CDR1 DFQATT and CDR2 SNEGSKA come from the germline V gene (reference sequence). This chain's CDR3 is CSARAGDRVYEQYF. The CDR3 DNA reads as TGCAGTGCTAGAGCCGGGGACAGAGTCTACGAGCAGTACTTC.